This T cell receptor (beta chain) derives from a study of cytomegalovirus exposure and HLA in healthy donors. Points from the study as a whole: Within a later analysis, the majority of CMV-associated TCR beta chains appeared HLA-restricted. A later analysis linked some 17,000 TCR beta sequences to HLA alleles at 0.05 false discovery rate.

A note on this clone: Its specificity is not known.

CDR1 and CDR2 (germline): SGHKS, YYEKEE (reference sequence). The V and J ends lost 5 bases and 5 bases respectively, with 13 bases between them. The CDR3 length is 13 residues. Primers included in the PCR were 60 Vbeta and 13 Jbeta primers. The repertoire was sequenced with immunoSEQ multiplex PCR; TCRdb's copy has only in-frame clones and lacks some. The data contain approximately 100,000 clones, around 80% of them singletons. This chain joins TRBV5-5 and TRBJ2-5; maybe TRBD2 (5 bases). This TCR came from a woman aged 35 to 49 in good health and CMV-seronegative. The sequenced sample consisted of PBMCs. The CDR3 region is CASRPGSLETQYF. The CDR3 DNA sequence: TGTGCCAGCAGGCCGGGGAGTTTGGAGACCCAGTACTTC.